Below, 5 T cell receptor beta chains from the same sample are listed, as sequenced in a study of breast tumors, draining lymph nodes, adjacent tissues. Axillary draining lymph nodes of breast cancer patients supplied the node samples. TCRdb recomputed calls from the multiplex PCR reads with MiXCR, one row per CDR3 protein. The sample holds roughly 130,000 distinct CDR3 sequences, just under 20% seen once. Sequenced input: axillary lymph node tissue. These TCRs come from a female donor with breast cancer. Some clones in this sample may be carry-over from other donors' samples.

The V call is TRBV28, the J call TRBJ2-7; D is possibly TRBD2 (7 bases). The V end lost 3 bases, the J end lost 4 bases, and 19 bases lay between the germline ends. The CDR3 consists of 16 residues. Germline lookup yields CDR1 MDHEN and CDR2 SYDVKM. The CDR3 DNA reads TGTGCCAGCAGTTTTGGGGGCGGGGGAAACCCTTACGAGCAGTACTTC. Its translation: CASSFGGGGNPYEQYF.

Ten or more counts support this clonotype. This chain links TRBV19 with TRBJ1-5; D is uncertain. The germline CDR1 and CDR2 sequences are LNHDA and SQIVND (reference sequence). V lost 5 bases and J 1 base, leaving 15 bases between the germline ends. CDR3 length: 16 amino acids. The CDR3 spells CASSRLPQGSNQPQHF. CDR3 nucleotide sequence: TGTGCCAGTAGTCGGCTCCCCCAAGGAAGCAATCAGCCCCAGCATTTT.

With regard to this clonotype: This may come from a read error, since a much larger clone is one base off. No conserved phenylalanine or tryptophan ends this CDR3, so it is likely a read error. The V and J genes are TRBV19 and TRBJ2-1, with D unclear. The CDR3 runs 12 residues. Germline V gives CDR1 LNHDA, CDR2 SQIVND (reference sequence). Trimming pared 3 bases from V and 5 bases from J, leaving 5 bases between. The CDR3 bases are TGTGCCAGTAGTATCCGAAACAATGAGCAGTTCTCC. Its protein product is CASSIRNNEQFS.

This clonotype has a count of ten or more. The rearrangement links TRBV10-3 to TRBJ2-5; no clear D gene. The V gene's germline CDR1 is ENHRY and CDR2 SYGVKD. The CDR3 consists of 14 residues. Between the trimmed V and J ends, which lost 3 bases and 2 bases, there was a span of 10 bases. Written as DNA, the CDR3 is TGTGCCATCAGTGAAGGCGGAAAACAAGAGACCCAGTACTTC. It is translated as CAISEGGKQETQYF.

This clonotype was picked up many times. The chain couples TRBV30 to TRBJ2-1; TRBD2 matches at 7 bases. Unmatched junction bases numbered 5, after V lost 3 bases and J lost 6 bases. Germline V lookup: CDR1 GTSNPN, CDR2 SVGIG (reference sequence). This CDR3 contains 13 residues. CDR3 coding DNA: TGTGCCTGGAGCCGGACTAGATCCAATGAGCAGTTCTTC. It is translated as CAWSRTRSNEQFF.